This T cell receptor beta chain was sequenced during a study of blood T cell repertoires in COVID-19. The overall study: PBMCs, B-cell-depleted T cells, or T cells provided the cDNA or gDNA that made up the material.

In the original workflow: Amplification of reference gene primers was used by the study to estimate nucleated cell counts. TCRdb keeps only in-frame clones here, not all; method: immunoSEQ multiplex PCR. V, J and clone size are those of that table, while D and trimming were read from the DNA. The repertoire holds 200,000 to 300,000 clones, approximately 89% seen once, with over 7.5% in the top ten. Germline V gives CDR1 LNHDA, CDR2 SQIVND (reference sequence). The CDR3 covers 14 residues. V lost 5 bases to trimming and J lost 0 bases, with 8 bases between them. Sequences were obtained from peripheral blood. This chain uses TRBV19 with TRBJ1-3; no firm D call. The TCR comes from a man in his forties who had recovered from COVID-19. The CDR3 loop is CASSLRGSGNTIYF. The CDR3 bases are TGTGCCAGTAGTCTTCGGGGCTCTGGAAACACCATATATTTT. Combining the CDR3 with reference TRBV19 and TRBJ1-3 gives the whole variable domain DGGITQSPKYLFRKEGQNVTLSCEQNLNHDAMYWYRQDPGQGLRLIYYSQIVNDFQKGDIAEGYSVSREKKESFPLTVTSAQKNPTAFYLCASSLRGSGNTIYFGEGSWLTVV.